This entry lists 17 T cell receptor beta chains sequenced from one sample in a study of response to subunit inactivated influenza vaccine. TCRdb redid the calling of the RT-PCR reads with MiXCR, one entry per CDR3 protein. This table has 500,000 or so distinct CDR3 sequences, approximately 16% appearing once. The specimen was CD4+ T cells sorted from PBMCs, collected less than 30 months after vaccination. The receptor source for this set is a man between 50 and 69 years old who received an inactivated influenza vaccine.

The V gene is TRBV28, the J gene TRBJ2-7; 7 positions agree with TRBD2. The CDR3 loop spans 15 amino acids. V trimming: 3 bases; J trimming: 1 base; junction bases outside the gene matches: 6. Germline loops: CDR1 MDHEN, CDR2 SYDVKM. The CDR3 DNA sequence: TGTGCCAGCAGTTTCTCGGCTAGCGGTTCCTACGAGCAGTACTTC. Encoded protein: CASSFSASGSYEQYF. Based on the CDR3 plus reference TRBV28 and TRBJ2-7, the full variable domain is DVKVTQSSRYLVKRTGEKVFLECVQDMDHENMFWYRQDPGLGLRLIYFSYDVKMKEKGDIPEGYSVSREKKERFSLILESASTNQTSMYLCASSFSASGSYEQYFGPGTRLTVT.

The chain is built from TRBV12-5 and TRBJ2-1; D uncertain. From germline, CDR1 is LGHNT and CDR2 FRNRAP. Trimming took 1 base from V and 8 from J, leaving 3 bases between them. This CDR3 is 11 amino acids long. The CDR3 spells CASGLDYEQFF. In DNA form, the CDR3 reads TGTGCTAGTGGTTTGGACTATGAGCAGTTCTTC. Full variable domain (rest looked up from reference TRBV12-5 and TRBJ2-1): DARVTQTPRHKVTEMGQEVTMRCQPILGHNTVFWYRQTMMQGLELLAYFRNRAPLDDSGMPKDRFSAEMPDATLATLKIQPSEPRDSAVYFCASGLDYEQFFGPGTRLTVL.

Many counts were recorded for this clonotype. The chain couples TRBV4-3 to TRBJ1-4; D not resolved. Germline CDR1 reads LGHNA; CDR2 reads YSLEER. The CDR3 covers 14 residues. V was trimmed by 4 bases and J by 6 bases, leaving 12 bases between them. Written as DNA, the CDR3 is TGCGCCAGCAGCCTCGGTCAGTACCATGAAAAACTGTTTTTT. This sequence encodes CASSLGQYHEKLFF.

V gene TRBV29-1 combines with J gene TRBJ2-7; D ambiguous. This CDR3 contains 10 residues. Germline V gene data show CDR1 as SQVTM and CDR2 as ANQGSEA. Trimming stripped 4 bases from V and 4 bases from J, with 5 bases between. CDR3 residues: CSVVGYEQYF. CDR3 bases: TGCAGCGTTGTTGGATACGAGCAGTACTTC.

This clonotype was observed a handful of times. The rearrangement links TRBV12-3 or TRBV12-4 to TRBJ2-5, with 10 nucleotides matching TRBD2. V lost 6 bases to trimming and J lost 7 bases; unmatched junction nucleotides: 8. The CDR3 is 14 amino acids. The CDR3 bases are TGTGCCAGCAGAACGAGCGGGGGGGGAGGGACCCAGTACTTC. Amino acids: CASRTSGGGGTQYF.

This clonotype has more than one count but fewer than ten. The CDR3 sequence is CASSPMAPGQGWDEQFF. CDR3 coding DNA: TGTGCCAGCTCTCCAATGGCTCCGGGACAGGGTTGGGATGAGCAGTTCTTC. This chain links TRBV18 with TRBJ2-1; 9 bases are a match to TRBD1. Germline trimming cut 6 bases from V and 8 bases from J; bases unmatched to any gene: 17. Germline V gene data show CDR1 as KGHSH and CDR2 as LQKENI. The CDR3 has 17 amino acids. Variable domain in full (rest from reference TRBV18 and TRBJ2-1): NAGVMQNPRHLVRRRGQEARLRCSPMKGHSHVYWYRQLPEEGLKFMVYLQKENIIDESGMPKERFSAEFPKEGPSILRIQQVVRGDSAAYFCASSPMAPGQGWDEQFFGPGTRLTVL.

The CDR3, as DNA: TGTGCCAGCTTCAGGTTGGGATCCTACAATGAGCAGTTCTTC. Its protein is CASFRLGSYNEQFF. The J gene is TRBJ2-1, the V gene TRBV5-6; D gene uncertain. Germline V lookup: CDR1 SGHDT, CDR2 YYEEEE. Trimming pared 7 bases from V and 1 base from J, leaving 12 bases between. The CDR3 sequence is 14 residues long.

The table lists this clonotype with many counts. This chain connects TRBV4-3 to TRBJ2-7, with D possibly matching TRBD1 (5 bases). This CDR3 has 15 residues. CDR1 is LGHNA and CDR2 is YSLEER in the germline V gene. Trimming stripped 0 bases from V and 3 bases from J, with 12 bases between. The CDR3 reads CASSQEIGVNYEQYF. Here the CDR3 DNA reads TGCGCCAGCAGCCAAGAAATAGGGGTCAACTACGAGCAGTACTTC.

The sample holds many counts of this clonotype. The chain has TRBV29-1 and TRBJ2-3; 11 bases line up with TRBD1. Trimming cost V 6 bases and J 1 base; bases outside gene matches: 3. Germline V gene sequence: CDR1 SQVTM, CDR2 ANQGSEA. This CDR3 comprises 14 residues. DNA for the CDR3: TGCAGCGTCCGGACAGGGGGCGGCACAGATACGCAGTATTTT. Translating gives CSVRTGGGTDTQYF.

The chain employs TRBV11-1 and TRBJ1-1; 9 bases are shared with TRBD1. The germline CDR1 and CDR2 sequences are SGHAT and FQDESV (reference sequence). The V segment lost 0 bases and the J segment 1 base; nucleotides outside the gene matches: 9. There are 18 residues in the CDR3. The CDR3 here is CASSLARWDRVTNTEAFF. The CDR3 bases are TGTGCCAGCAGCTTAGCTAGGTGGGACAGGGTCACGAACACTGAAGCTTTCTTT.

This chain connects TRBV7-2 to TRBJ2-7; maybe TRBD2 (6 bases). Germline loops: CDR1 SGHTA, CDR2 FQGNSA. V lost 0 bases and J lost 2, with 11 bases in between. The CDR3 covers 15 residues. The DNA for the CDR3 is TGTGCCAGCAGCTTAGCGGCCGGGGGAGCCTACGAGCAGTACTTC. It encodes CASSLAAGGAYEQYF. Full variable domain (outside the CDR3, taken from reference TRBV7-2 and TRBJ2-7): GAGVSQSPSNKVTEKGKDVELRCDPISGHTALYWYRQSLGQGLEFLIYFQGNSAPDKSGLPSDRFSAERTGGSVSTLTIQRTQQEDSAVYLCASSLAAGGAYEQYFGPGTRLTVT.

This clonotype has at least ten counts. This chain joins TRBV7-2 and TRBJ2-5; D call uncertain. V was cut by 1 base and J by 4 bases, with 7 bases left in between. Germline V gene lookup returns CDR1 SGHTA and CDR2 FQGNSA. This CDR3 is 13 amino acids long. CDR3 amino acids: CASSLGFRETQYF. The CDR3 DNA reads TGTGCCAGCAGCTTAGGATTTCGAGAGACCCAGTACTTC.

CDR3 amino acids: CASSPMTSGNTGELFF. The DNA of the CDR3 is TGCGCCAGCAGCCCGATGACTAGCGGGAACACCGGGGAGCTGTTTTTT. The chain joins TRBV4-3 to TRBJ2-2, with 9 bases lining up with TRBD2. Germline assignment: CDR1 LGHNA and CDR2 YSLEER. This CDR3 is built from 16 residues. After removal of 4 bases from V and 1 base from J, the junction contained 4 bases not matched to a gene.

In its sample, this clonotype was seen a few times. The V and J genes are TRBV20-1 and TRBJ1-4; D remains unclear. This CDR3 region has 12 residues. V dropped 5 bases and J dropped 5 bases, with 9 bases sitting between them. The V gene's germline CDR1 is DFQATT and CDR2 SNEGSKA (reference sequence). CDR3 sequence reads: CSARARNEKLFF. In DNA form, the CDR3 reads TGCAGTGCTCGGGCTAGGAATGAAAAACTGTTTTTT.

There are a few counts of this clonotype. The V call is TRBV12-3 or TRBV12-4, the J call TRBJ1-2; D not certain. CDR3 length: 13 residues. The V end lost 6 bases, the J end lost 5 bases, and 13 bases lay between the germline ends. DNA for the CDR3: TGTGCCAGCAGCCTCTTTCGACGGTATGGCTACACCTTC. This encodes CASSLFRRYGYTF.

This rearrangement joins TRBV27 to TRBJ2-1; a weak D match, TRBD2 (6 bases). Between the trimmed V and J ends, which lost 5 bases and 10 bases, there was a span of 15 bases. The CDR3 has 13 amino acids. The germline V gene has CDR1 MNHEY and CDR2 SMNVEV (reference sequence). The CDR3 bases are TGTGCCAGCAGTCCACTGAGCGGGTTGGAGCAGTTCTTC. Its protein product is CASSPLSGLEQFF.

The chain carries TRBV20-1 and TRBJ2-2, with 7 bases matching TRBD2. CDR1 and CDR2 (germline): DFQATT, SNEGSKA (reference sequence). V trimming: 7 bases; J trimming: 0 bases; junction bases outside the gene matches: 5. The length of the CDR3 is 14 residues. The CDR3 DNA reads TGCAGTGGAAAAAGCGGGGCGAACACCGGGGAGCTGTTTTTT. Residues: CSGKSGANTGELFF.